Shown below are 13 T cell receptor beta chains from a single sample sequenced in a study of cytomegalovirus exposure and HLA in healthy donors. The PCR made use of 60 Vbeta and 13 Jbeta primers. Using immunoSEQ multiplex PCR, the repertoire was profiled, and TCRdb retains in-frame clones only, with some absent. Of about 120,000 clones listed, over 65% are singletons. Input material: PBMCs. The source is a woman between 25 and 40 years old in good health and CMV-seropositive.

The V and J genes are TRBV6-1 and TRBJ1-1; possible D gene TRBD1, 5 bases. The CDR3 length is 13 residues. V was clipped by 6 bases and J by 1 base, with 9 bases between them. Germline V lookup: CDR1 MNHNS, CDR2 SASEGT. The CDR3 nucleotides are TGTGCCAGCAGCCTAGACAGGAACACTGAAGCTTTCTTT. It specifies CASSLDRNTEAFF.

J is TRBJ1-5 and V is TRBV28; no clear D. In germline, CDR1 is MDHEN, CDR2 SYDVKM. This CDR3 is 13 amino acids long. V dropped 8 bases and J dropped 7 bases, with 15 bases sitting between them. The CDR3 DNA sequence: TGTGCCAGCCGCTTAGGGAGCGGCCAGCCCCAGCATTTT. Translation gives CASRLGSGQPQHF.

The CDR3 region has the DNA TGTGCCAGCAACGGGGGCAGCGGGGGGGCCGATACGCAGTATTTT. This sequence encodes CASNGGSGGADTQYF. The chain has TRBV9 and TRBJ2-3; 10 bases match TRBD2. CDR1 and CDR2 (germline): SGDLS, YYNGEE. CDR3 length equals 15 residues. After removal of 6 bases from V and 6 bases from J, the junction contained 10 bases not matched to a gene.

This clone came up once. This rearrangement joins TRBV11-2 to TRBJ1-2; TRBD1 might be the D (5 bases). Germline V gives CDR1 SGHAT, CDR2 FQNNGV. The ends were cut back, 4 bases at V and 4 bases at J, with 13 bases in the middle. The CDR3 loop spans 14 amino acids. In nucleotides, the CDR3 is TGTGCCAGCAGCTCCCTCGTGGGGGGCTATGGCTACACCTTC. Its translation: CASSSLVGGYGYTF.

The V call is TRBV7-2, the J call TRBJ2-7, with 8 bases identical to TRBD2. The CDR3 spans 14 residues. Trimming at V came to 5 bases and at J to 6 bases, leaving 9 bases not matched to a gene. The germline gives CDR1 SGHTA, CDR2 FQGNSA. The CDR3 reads CASSLGGGGLEQYF. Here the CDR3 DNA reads TGTGCCAGCAGCCTGGGAGGCGGGGGGCTCGAGCAGTACTTC.

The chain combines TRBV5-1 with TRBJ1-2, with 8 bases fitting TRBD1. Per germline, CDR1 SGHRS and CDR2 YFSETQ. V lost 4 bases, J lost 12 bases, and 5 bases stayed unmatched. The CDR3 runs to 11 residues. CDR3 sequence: CASSPGQGNTF. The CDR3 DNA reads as TGCGCCAGCAGCCCCGGACAGGGCAACACCTTC.

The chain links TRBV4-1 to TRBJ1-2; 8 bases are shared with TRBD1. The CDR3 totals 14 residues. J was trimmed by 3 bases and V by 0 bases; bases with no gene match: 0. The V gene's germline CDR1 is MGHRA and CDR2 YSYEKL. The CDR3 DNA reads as TGCGCCAGCAGCCAAGACAGGGGGCACTATGGCTACACCTTC. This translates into CASSQDRGHYGYTF.

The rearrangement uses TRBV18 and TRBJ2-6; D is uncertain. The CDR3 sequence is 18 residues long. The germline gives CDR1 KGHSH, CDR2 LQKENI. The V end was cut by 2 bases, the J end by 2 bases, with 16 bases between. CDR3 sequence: CASSPNSPLTTGANVLTF. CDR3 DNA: TGTGCCAGCTCACCAAACAGCCCCCTTACCACTGGGGCCAACGTCCTGACTTTC.

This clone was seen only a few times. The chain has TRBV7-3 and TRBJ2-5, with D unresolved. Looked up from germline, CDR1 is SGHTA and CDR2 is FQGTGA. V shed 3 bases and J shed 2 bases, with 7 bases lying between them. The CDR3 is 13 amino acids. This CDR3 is CASSLQLQETQYF. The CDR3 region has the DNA TGTGCCAGCAGCTTGCAGTTACAAGAGACCCAGTACTTC. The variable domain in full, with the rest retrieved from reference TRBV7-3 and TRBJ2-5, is GAGVSQTPSNKVTEKGKYVELRCDPISGHTALYWYRQSLGQGPEFLIYFQGTGAADDSGLPNDRFFAVRPEGSVSTLKIQRTERGDSAVYLCASSLQLQETQYFGPGTRLLVL.

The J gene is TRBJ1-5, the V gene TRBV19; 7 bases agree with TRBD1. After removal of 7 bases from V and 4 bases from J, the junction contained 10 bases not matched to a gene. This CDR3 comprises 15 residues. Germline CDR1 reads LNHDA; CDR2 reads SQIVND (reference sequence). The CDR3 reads CASTPGQFPNQPQHF. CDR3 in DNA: TGTGCCAGTACCCCGGGACAGTTCCCGAATCAGCCCCAGCATTTT.

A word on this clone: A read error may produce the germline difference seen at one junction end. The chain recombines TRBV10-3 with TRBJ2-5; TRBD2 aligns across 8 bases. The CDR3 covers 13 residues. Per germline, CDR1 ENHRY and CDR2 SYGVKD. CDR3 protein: CAVSHRGGETQYF. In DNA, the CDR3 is TGTGCCGTCAGCCACCGGGGGGGGGAGACCCAGTACTTC.

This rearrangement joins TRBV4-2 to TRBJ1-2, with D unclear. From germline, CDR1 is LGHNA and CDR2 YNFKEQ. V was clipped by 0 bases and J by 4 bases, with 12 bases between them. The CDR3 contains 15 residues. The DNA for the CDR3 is TGTGCCAGCAGCCAAGACGAGGCCATCATCTATGGCTACACCTTC. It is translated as CASSQDEAIIYGYTF.

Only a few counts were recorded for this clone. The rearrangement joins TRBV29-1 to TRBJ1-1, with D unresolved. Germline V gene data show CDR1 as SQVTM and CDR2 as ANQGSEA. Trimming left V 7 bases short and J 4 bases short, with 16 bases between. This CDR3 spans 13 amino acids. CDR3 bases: TGCAGCGCCCCCTCCCCCGCGGGCACTGAAGCTTTCTTT. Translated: CSAPSPAGTEAFF.